This T cell receptor beta chain was recovered during a study of OX40 agonist ivuxolimab in advanced cancers. About the study: Dose-escalation patients were diagnosed with hepatocellular carcinoma, melanoma, renal cell cancer or head and neck cancer.

The method was immunoSEQ multiplex PCR; TCRdb's version includes in-frame clones alone and lacks a portion of them. The sample lists 70,000 to 75,000 clones, 85% occurring once. This TCR came from an adult with an advanced solid tumor such as melanoma, head and neck, liver or kidney cancer. Material: CD4+ or CD8+ T cells sorted from blood, obtained in a trial of the OX40 agonist ivuxolimab.

DNA for the CDR3: TGCGCCAGCAGCTCGACAGGGGGAGGCACAGATACGCAGTATTTT. This sequence encodes CASSSTGGGTDTQYF. The V call is TRBV5-1, the J call TRBJ2-3; the match to TRBD1 covers 9 bases. Per germline, CDR1 SGHRS and CDR2 YFSETQ. With V trimmed by 3 bases and J by 1 base, 3 bases remained unmatched. This CDR3 contains 15 residues.